This T cell receptor (beta chain) was sequenced during a study of beta chain features in type 1 diabetes. Each sorted fraction was over 95% pure. CDR3 length equals 12 residues. Between the trimmed V and J ends, which lost 5 bases and 7 bases, there was a span of 8 bases. Germline CDR1 reads LGHNT; CDR2 reads FRNRAP. Whole-study findings and limits: For cells with high TCR expression, cDNA sequencing could yield over-representation. TCRB CDR3 length was moderately but significantly reduced in all four CD4+ subsets of Type 1 diabetes patients. Any role of HLA type in TCRB rearrangement remained unresolved here.

Comment on this clone: What it recognizes is unknown. A read error may explain this, as a much larger clone is one base away.

Reverse transcribing all isolated RNA meant expressed TCRB transcripts were sequenced. It was found that naive, central memory and regulatory T cell samples averaged about 4 million reads. The data were produced by immunoSEQ multiplex PCR, yet TCRdb's version contains in-frame clones alone and is incomplete. Of 300,000 or so clones listed, 7% to 10% were seen once; the top ten hold roughly 1%. The J gene is TRBJ2-2, the V gene TRBV12-5; TRBD1 is a possible D gene (5 bases). The source material was central memory CD4+ T cells from blood. This sequence originates from a man under 40 with type 1 diabetes. CDR3 amino acids: CASGIDSGELFF. Here the CDR3 DNA reads TGTGCTAGTGGTATCGACAGCGGGGAGCTGTTTTTT.